Listed below are T cell receptor beta chains from one sample, sequenced in a study of blood T cells in healthy people across ages. TCRdb analysed the 5' RACE reads with MiXCR anew, one entry per CDR3 protein. The sample records about 1.8 million distinct CDR3 sequences, roughly 50% being singletons. The sample was blood. These receptors were collected from a woman between 35 and 50 years old in good health. CDR3s include the opening cysteine and the closing phenylalanine or tryptophan. The D gene is left open where the match is weak. Not all rows give a size; the values are once, few, many and, for expanded clones, a class.

d_gene	v_gene	j_gene	abundance	CDR3nt	CDR3aa
TRBD1	TRBV20-1	TRBJ2-7	-	TGCAGTGCTAGAGCGCAGGGGGCGCCGTACGAGCAGTACTTC	CSARAQGAPYEQYF
-	TRBV27	TRBJ1-5	-	TGTGCCAGCAGTTCCGGCAGGATCAATCAGCCCCAGCATTTT	CASSSGRINQPQHF
-	TRBV20-1	TRBJ2-7	-	TGCAGTGCTAGAGGAGCGGCACCGATAGAGCAGTACTTC	CSARGAAPIEQYF
-	TRBV20-1	TRBJ2-6	few	TGCAGTGCACGGGGACGTGGGGACTTTGGGGCCAACGTCCTGACTTTC	CSARGRGDFGANVLTF
-	TRBV4-3	TRBJ2-3	-	TGCGCCAGCAGCCAAGTTATTGGTACCACAGGTACGCAGTATTTT	CASSQVIGTTGTQYF
-	TRBV20-1	TRBJ2-5	-	TGCAGTGCTACTTCCCTACTGGCGGGGTCGGAAGAGACCCAGTACTTC	CSATSLLAGSEETQYF
TRBD1	TRBV12-3/TRBV12-4	TRBJ2-5	few	TGTGCCAGCCGAACTACGGGACAGATTAGCCAAGAGACCCAGTACTTC	CASRTTGQISQETQYF
-	TRBV6-5	TRBJ2-7	few	TGTGCCAGCAGTGAGAACCTGATCCGGTACTACGAGCAGTACTTC	CASSENLIRYYEQYF
TRBD2	TRBV20-1	TRBJ2-3	few	TGCAGTGCTCCAGTTAGCGGGGGACATTCCACAGATACGCAGTATTTT	CSAPVSGGHSTDTQYF
-	TRBV15	TRBJ2-3	few	TGTGCCACCAGCAGCTGGGCATCCGAGGGTGATACGCAGTATTTT	CATSSWASEGDTQYF
TRBD1	TRBV15	TRBJ2-1	-	TGTGTCACCAGTAGGGACCGGCAGGGGGATGAGCAGTTCTTC	CVTSRDRQGDEQFF
TRBD2	TRBV20-1	TRBJ2-6	-	TGCAGTGCTAGGGTGGATCCAGGAACTAGCGGGACCTCTGGGGCCAACGTCCTGACTTTC	CSARVDPGTSGTSGANVLTF
-	TRBV6-2/TRBV6-3	TRBJ1-2	once	TGTGCCACCTACGGGACCCAACGGTATGGCTACACCTTC	CATYGTQRYGYTF
TRBD2	TRBV10-1	TRBJ2-1	-	TGCGCCAGCAGTGAGCACGGCGGGGGTTACAATGGGCAGTTCTTC	CASSEHGGGYNGQFF
-	TRBV2	TRBJ2-5	few	TGTGCCAGCAGTCAACGGCGAGGGGGCCAAGAGACCCAGTACTTC	CASSQRRGGQETQYF
-	TRBV29-1	TRBJ2-1	-	TGCAGCGCGAGCTTGGACAGTACGAATGAGCAGTTCTTC	CSASLDSTNEQFF
TRBD1	TRBV29-1	TRBJ2-7	-	TGCAGCGGTTTGGGACAGGGAGGCTACGAGCAGTACTTC	CSGLGQGGYEQYF
-	TRBV6-5	TRBJ1-2	-	TGTGCCAGCGGTCAGGGAGAGGTGTACTATGGCTACACCTTC	CASGQGEVYYGYTF
-	TRBV28	TRBJ2-3	-	TGTGCCACCAGAATGGGACACCGCACAGATACGCAGTATTTT	CATRMGHRTDTQYF
TRBD2	TRBV11-2	TRBJ2-2	-	TGTGCCAGCAGCTTGAGCGGGGGGGCGTCCAACACCGGGGAGCTGTTTTTT	CASSLSGGASNTGELFF
-	TRBV15	TRBJ2-5	few	TGTGCCACCAGCAGAGGTGGCGTCAAGAGGGGAATTGAGACCCAGTACTTC	CATSRGGVKRGIETQYF
-	TRBV6-5	TRBJ2-1	-	TGTGCCAGCAGGGAAGGGCAGCCCTACAATGAGCAGTTCTTC	CASREGQPYNEQFF
TRBD1	TRBV20-1	TRBJ2-1	once	TGCAGTGCTAGAGACTGGGGACAGGGGGGAAACAATGAGCAGTTCTTC	CSARDWGQGGNNEQFF
-	TRBV2	TRBJ2-5	-	TGTGCCAGCAGCCCTAGGGACGGGCGAGAGACCCAGTACTTC	CASSPRDGRETQYF
-	TRBV9	TRBJ2-4	-	TGTGCCAGCAGCGAAGGGGGGGATCTGGCCAAAAACATTCAGTACTTC	CASSEGGDLAKNIQYF
-	TRBV4-2	TRBJ2-3	few	TGTGCCAGCAGCCAAGTGGACAGCACAGATACGCAGTATTTT	CASSQVDSTDTQYF
TRBD2	TRBV24-1	TRBJ2-1	-	TGTGCCACCAGTGATTTGGCAAGCGGGGGGTCCAACAATGAGCAGTTCTTC	CATSDLASGGSNNEQFF
-	TRBV4-2	TRBJ1-5	-	TGTGCCAGCAGCCAAGGGCAGGGAAGGAGCAATCAGCCCCAGCATTTT	CASSQGQGRSNQPQHF
-	TRBV6-9	TRBJ2-1	-	TGTGCCAGCAGTTATTCGAAGGCGGGACGGTGGGATGAGCAGTTCTTC	CASSYSKAGRWDEQFF
TRBD2	TRBV4-2	TRBJ2-7	-	TGTGCCAGCAGCCGCGATTGGGGGCGGGGGGGTTCCTACGAGCAGTACTTC	CASSRDWGRGGSYEQYF
TRBD1	TRBV19	TRBJ2-3	once	TGTGCCAGTAGCCTGATCGCCGGGACAGGGGGCACAGATACGCAGTATTTT	CASSLIAGTGGTDTQYF